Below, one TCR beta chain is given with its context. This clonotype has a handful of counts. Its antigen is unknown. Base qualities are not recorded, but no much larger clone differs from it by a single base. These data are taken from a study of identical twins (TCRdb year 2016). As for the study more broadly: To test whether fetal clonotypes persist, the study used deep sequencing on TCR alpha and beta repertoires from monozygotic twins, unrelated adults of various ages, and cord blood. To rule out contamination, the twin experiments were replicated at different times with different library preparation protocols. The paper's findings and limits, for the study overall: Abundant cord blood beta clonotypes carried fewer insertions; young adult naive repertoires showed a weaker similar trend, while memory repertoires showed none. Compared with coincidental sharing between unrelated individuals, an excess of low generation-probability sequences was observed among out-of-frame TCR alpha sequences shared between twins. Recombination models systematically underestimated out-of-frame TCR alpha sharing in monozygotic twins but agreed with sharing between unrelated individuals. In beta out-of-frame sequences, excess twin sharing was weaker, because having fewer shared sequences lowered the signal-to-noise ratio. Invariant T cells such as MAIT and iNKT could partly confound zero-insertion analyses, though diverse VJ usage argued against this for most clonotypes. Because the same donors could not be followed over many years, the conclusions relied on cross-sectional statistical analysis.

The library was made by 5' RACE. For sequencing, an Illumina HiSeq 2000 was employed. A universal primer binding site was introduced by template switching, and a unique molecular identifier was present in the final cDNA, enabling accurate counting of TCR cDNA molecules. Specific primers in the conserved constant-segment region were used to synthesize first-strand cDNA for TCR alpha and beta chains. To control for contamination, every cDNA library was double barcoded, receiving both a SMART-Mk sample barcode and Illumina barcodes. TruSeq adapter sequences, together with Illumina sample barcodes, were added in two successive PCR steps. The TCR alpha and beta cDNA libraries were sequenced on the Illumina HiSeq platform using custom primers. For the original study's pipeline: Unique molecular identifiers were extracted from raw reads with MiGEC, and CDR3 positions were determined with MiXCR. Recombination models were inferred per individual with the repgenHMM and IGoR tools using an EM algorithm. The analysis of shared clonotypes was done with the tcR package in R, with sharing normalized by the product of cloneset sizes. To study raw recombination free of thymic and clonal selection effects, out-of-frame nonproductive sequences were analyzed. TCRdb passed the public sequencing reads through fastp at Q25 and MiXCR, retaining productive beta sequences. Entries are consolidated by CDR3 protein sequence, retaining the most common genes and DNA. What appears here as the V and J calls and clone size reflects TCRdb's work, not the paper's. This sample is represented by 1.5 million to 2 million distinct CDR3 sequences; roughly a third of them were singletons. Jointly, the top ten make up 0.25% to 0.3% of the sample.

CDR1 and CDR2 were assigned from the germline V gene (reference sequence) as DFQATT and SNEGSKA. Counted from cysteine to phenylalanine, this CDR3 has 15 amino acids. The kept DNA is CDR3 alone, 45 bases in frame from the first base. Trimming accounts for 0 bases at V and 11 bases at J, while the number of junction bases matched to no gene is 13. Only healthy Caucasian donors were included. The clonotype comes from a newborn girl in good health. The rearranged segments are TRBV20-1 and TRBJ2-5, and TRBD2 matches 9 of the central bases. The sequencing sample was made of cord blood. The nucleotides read TGCAGTGCTAGAGATCTTAGCGGGAGCGGCAATGAGCAGTACTTC. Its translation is CSARDLSGSGNEQYF.